Reported below is one TCR beta chain. Antigen unknown. TCRdb's copy holds only in-frame clones and misses some; the assay was immunoSEQ multiplex PCR. The sample gives 140,000 or so clones, around nine tenths of which show up once; approximately 1.4% is in the top ten. Unmatched junction bases numbered 6, after V lost 4 bases and J lost 3 bases. CDR1 is SGHKS and CDR2 is YYEKEE in the germline V gene (reference sequence). The CDR3 spans 15 residues. The data are from a study of CD4+ T cells in melanoma. Whole-study results and caveats: Reportedly, melanoma neoantigen-specific CD4+ T cells showed varied differentiation states. A reported correlation linked neoantigen-specific CD4+ T cells to CD8+, macrophage and B cell function.

The clonotype originates from a human donor with melanoma. The genes are TRBV5-5 and TRBJ1-2, with 10 positions matching TRBD1. The CDR3 bases are TGTGCCAGCAGCCCTTATGGACAGGGGGACTATGGCTACACCTTC. It codes for CASSPYGQGDYGYTF. Drawing the rest from reference TRBV5-5 and TRBJ1-2, the complete variable domain is DAGVTQSPTHLIKTRGQQVTLRCSPISGHKSVSWYQQVLGQGPQFIFQYYEKEERGRGNFPDRFSARQFPNYSSELNVNALLLGDSALYLCASSPYGQGDYGYTFGSGTRLTVV.